This T cell receptor (beta chain) originates from a study of blood T cell repertoires in COVID-19. For the study at large: Whether acute or convalescent, the COVID-19 samples came from the United States, Italy and Spain. From T cells, B-cell-depleted T cells, or PBMCs came the material, which was cDNA or gDNA.

This CDR3 contains 15 residues. V shed 6 bases, J shed 2 bases, and the junction held 5 bases outside the gene matches. Germline V gene sequence: CDR1 KGHSH, CDR2 LQKENI. In the original analysis: Counts of nucleated cells, estimated from reference gene primer amplification, were obtained. Profiling relied on immunoSEQ multiplex PCR, and the TCRdb table lists in-frame clones only, not all of them. The DNA gave D and trimming, while V, J and clone size come from that table. In the table there are more than 250,000 clones, 86% of which are singletons. This TCR derives from a woman aged 50 to 65 with acute or convalescent COVID-19. This chain links TRBV18 with TRBJ2-3; 10 bases align to TRBD2. Specimen: peripheral blood. The CDR3 DNA reads TGTGCCAGCTCGTCCGGACTAGCGGCCACAGATACGCAGTATTTT. Protein product: CASSSGLAATDTQYF.